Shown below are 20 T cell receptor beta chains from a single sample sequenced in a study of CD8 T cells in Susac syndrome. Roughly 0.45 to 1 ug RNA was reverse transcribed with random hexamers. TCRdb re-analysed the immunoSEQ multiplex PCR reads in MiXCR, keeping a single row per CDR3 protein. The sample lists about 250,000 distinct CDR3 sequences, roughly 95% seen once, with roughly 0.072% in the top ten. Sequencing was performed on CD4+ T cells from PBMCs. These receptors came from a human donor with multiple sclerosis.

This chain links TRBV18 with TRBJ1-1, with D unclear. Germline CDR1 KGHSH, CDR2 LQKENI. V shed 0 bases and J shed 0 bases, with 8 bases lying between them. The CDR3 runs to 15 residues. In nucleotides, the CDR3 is TGTGCCAGCTCACCACCAGGAGGGTTGAACACTGAAGCTTTCTTT. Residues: CASSPPGGLNTEAFF.

The CDR3 loop is CASSPVVGNTGELFF. The CDR3 bases are TGTGCCAGCAGCCCTGTGGTCGGAAACACCGGGGAGCTGTTTTTT. The rearrangement joins TRBV12-3 or TRBV12-4 to TRBJ2-2; no clear D gene. CDR3 size: 15 residues. The ends were cut back, 6 bases at V and 2 bases at J, with 13 bases in the middle.

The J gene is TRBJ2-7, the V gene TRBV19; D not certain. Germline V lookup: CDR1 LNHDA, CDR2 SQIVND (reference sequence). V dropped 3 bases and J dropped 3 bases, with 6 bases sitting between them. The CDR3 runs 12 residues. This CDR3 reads CASSIDGYEQYF. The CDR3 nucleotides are TGTGCCAGTAGTATCGACGGCTACGAGCAGTACTTC.

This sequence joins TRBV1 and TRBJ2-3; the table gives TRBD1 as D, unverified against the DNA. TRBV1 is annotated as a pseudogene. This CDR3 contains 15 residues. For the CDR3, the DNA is TGCACCAGCAGCCAATTGGGGGTGGTCACAGATACGCAGTATTTT. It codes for CTSSQLGVVTDTQYF.

The DNA for the CDR3 is TGTGCCAGCAGCGCTCCCGGGACCATCACAGATACGCAGTATTTT. As protein: CASSAPGTITDTQYF. J is TRBJ2-3 and V is TRBV28; D may be TRBD1 or TRBD2 (5 bases each). Germline loops: CDR1 MDHEN, CDR2 SYDVKM. V lost 6 bases to trimming and J lost 2 bases, with 15 bases between them. The CDR3 loop spans 15 amino acids.

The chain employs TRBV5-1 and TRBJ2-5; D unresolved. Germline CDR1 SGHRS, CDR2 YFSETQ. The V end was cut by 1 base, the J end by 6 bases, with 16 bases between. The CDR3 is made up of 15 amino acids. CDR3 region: CASSLNSAPSQTQYF. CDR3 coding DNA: TGCGCCAGCAGCTTGAACAGTGCCCCTTCGCAGACCCAGTACTTC.

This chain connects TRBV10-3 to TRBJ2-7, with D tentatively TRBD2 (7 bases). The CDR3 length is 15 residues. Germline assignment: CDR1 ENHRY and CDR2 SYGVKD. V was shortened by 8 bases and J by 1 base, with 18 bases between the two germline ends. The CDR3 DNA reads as TGTGCCATCCGCGCGGGGGCCAGTAGTTCCTACGAGCAGTACTTC. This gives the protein CAIRAGASSSYEQYF.

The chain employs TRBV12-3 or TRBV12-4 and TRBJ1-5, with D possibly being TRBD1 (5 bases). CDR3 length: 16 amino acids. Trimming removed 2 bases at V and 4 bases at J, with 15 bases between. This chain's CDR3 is CASSLSGGGGNQPQHF. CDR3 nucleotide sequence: TGTGCCAGCAGTTTAAGCGGGGGGGGAGGGAATCAGCCCCAGCATTTT.

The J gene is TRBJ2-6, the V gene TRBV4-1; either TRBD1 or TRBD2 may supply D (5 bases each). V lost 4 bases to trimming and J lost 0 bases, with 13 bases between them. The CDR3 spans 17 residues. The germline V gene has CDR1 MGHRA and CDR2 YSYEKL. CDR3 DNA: TGCGCCAGCAGCCGAGTTACGGGACCCTCTGGGGCCAACGTCCTGACTTTC. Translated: CASSRVTGPSGANVLTF.

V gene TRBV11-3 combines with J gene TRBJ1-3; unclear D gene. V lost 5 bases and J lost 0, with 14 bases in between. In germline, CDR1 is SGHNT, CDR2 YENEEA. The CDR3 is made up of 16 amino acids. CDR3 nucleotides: TGTGCCAGCAGCATCCTACCACCGCGCTCTGGAAACACCATATATTTT. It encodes CASSILPPRSGNTIYF. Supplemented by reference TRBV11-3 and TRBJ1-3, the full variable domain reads EAGVVQSPRYKIIEKKQPVAFWCNPISGHNTLYWYLQNLGQGPELLIRYENEEAVDDSQLPKDRFSAERLKGVDSTLKIQPAELGDSAVYLCASSILPPRSGNTIYFGEGSWLTVV.

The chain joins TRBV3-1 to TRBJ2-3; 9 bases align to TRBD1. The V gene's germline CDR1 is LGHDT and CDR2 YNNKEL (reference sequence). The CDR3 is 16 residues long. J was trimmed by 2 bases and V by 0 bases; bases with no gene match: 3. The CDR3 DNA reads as TGTGCCAGCAGCCAAGATAGGACAGGGGCCACAGATACGCAGTATTTT. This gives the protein CASSQDRTGATDTQYF.

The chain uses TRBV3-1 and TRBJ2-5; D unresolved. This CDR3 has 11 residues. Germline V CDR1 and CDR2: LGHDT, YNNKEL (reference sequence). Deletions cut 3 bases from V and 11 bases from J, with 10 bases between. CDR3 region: CASSQYEAQYF. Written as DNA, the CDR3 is TGTGCCAGCAGCCAGTACGAGGCTCAGTACTTC.

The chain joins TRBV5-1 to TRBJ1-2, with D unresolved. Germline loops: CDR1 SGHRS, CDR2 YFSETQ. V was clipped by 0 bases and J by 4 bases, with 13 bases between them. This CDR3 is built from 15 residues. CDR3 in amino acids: CASSLVAAGGYGYTF. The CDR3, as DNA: TGCGCCAGCAGCTTGGTTGCGGCAGGAGGCTATGGCTACACCTTC.

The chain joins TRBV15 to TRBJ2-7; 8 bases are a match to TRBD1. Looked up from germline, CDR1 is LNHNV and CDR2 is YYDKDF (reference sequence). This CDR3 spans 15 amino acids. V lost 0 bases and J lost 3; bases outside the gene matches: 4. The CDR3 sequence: CATSREDRDNYEQYF. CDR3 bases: TGTGCCACCAGCAGAGAGGACAGGGACAACTACGAGCAGTACTTC. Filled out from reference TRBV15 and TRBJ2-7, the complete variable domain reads DAMVIQNPRYQVTQFGKPVTLSCSQTLNHNVMYWYQQKSSQAPKLLFHYYDKDFNNEADTPDNFQSRRPNTSFCFLDIRSPGLGDTAMYLCATSREDRDNYEQYFGPGTRLTVT.

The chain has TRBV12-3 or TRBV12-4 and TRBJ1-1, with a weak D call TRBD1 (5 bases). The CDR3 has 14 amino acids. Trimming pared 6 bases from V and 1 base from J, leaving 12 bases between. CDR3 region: CASSKGHQNTEAFF. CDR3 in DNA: TGTGCCAGCAGCAAAGGACACCAGAACACTGAAGCTTTCTTT.

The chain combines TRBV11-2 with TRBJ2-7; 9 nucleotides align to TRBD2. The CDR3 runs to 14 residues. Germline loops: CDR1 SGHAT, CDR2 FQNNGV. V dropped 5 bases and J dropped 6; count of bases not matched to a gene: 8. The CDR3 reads CASSRSGGSTEQYF. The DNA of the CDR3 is TGTGCCAGCAGCCGGAGCGGGGGGTCGACCGAGCAGTACTTC.

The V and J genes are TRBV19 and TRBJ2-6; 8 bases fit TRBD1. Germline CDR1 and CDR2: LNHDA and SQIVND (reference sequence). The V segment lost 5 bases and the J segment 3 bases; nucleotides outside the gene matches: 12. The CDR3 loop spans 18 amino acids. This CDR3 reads CASSLRRAGGVGANVLTF. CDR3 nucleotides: TGTGCCAGTAGTCTACGGAGGGCAGGGGGCGTTGGGGCCAACGTCCTGACTTTC.

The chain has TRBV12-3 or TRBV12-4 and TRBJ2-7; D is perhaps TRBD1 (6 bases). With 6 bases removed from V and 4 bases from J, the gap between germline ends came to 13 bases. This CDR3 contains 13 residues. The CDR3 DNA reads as TGTGCCAGCAGAGTACAGGGCGAATACGAGCAGTACTTC. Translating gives CASRVQGEYEQYF.

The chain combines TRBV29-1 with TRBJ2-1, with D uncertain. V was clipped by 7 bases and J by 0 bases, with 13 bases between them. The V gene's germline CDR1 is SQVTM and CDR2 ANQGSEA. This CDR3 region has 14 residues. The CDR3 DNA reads TGCAGCGCCGCAACAGCCCCCTCCTACAATGAGCAGTTCTTC. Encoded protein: CSAATAPSYNEQFF.

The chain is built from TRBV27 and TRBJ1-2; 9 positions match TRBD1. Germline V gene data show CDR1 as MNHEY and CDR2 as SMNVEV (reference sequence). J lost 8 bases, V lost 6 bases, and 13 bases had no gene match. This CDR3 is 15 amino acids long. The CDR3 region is CASREYAGTGRGYTF. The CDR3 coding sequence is TGTGCCAGCAGGGAATATGCAGGGACAGGGCGAGGCTACACCTTC.